This T cell receptor beta chain derives from a study of T cell changes during pregnancy in multiple sclerosis. Trimming removed 1 base at V and 6 bases at J, with 7 bases between. Germline V gives CDR1 SGHTA, CDR2 FQGTGA. This CDR3 has 12 amino acids. Profiling relied on immunoSEQ multiplex PCR, and the TCRdb table lists in-frame clones only, not all of them. This sample has tens of thousands of clones, with about 84% found just once. The chain joins TRBV7-3 to TRBJ2-7, with D possibly matching TRBD1 (6 bases). The specimen was CD8+ T cells from peripheral blood mononuclear cells, collected after pregnancy. The sequence was obtained from a female donor with multiple sclerosis, enrolled in a pregnancy study. CDR3 amino acids: CASSLIGGEQYF. In DNA form, the CDR3 reads TGTGCCAGCAGCTTAATAGGGGGCGAGCAGTACTTC. The full variable domain, completed using reference TRBV7-3 and TRBJ2-7, is GAGVSQTPSNKVTEKGKYVELRCDPISGHTALYWYRQSLGQGPEFLIYFQGTGAADDSGLPNDRFFAVRPEGSVSTLKIQRTERGDSAVYLCASSLIGGEQYFGPGTRLTVT.